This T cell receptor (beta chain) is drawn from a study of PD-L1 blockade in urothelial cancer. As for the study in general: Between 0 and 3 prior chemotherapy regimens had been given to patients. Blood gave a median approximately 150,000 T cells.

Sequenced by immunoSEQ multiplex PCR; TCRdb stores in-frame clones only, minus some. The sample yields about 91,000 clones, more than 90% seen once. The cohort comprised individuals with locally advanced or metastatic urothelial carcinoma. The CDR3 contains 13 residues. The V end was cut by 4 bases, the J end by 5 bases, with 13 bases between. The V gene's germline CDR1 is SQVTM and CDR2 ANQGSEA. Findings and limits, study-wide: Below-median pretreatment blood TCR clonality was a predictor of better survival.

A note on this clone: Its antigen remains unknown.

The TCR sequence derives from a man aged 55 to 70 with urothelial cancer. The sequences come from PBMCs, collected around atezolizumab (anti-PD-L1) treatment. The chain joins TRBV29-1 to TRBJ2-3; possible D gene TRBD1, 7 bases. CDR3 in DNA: TGCAGCGTTGGGGGCCAGGGGGGAGATACGCAGTATTTT. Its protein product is CSVGGQGGDTQYF.